The rows below give T cell receptor beta chains drawn from one sample of a study of T cell repertoires in aging, cancer and after chemotherapy. TCRdb ran MiXCR on the multiplex PCR reads and lists one entry per CDR3 protein. Of a few thousand distinct CDR3 sequences listed, around 40% were seen once; the top ten hold roughly half. Sequenced: blood. These receptors came from a human donor in good health. Each CDR3 is given with its conserved first and last residue. D genes are given only for firm matches. Clone size is given for some rows only: seen once, a few or many times, or a class if the clone is expanded.

CDR3 length | J gene | V gene | D gene | clone size | CDR3 DNA | CDR3 protein
13 | TRBJ2-2 | TRBV12-3/TRBV12-4 | . | . | TGTGCCAGCAGCCCTCTATCTCCCGGGGAGCTGTTTTTT | CASSPLSPGELFF
15 | TRBJ1-6 | TRBV6-1 | . | few | TGTGCCAGCAGCCTCGTAACCAACTATAATTCACCCCTCCACTTT | CASSLVTNYNSPLHF
15 | TRBJ2-5 | TRBV18 | TRBD2 | . | TGTGCCAGCTCACAGAGCATAGCGGGGCAAGAGACCCAGTACTTC | CASSQSIAGQETQYF
17 | TRBJ1-4 | TRBV6-5 | . | . | TGTGCCAGCAGGGAGACAGTAAACGCCGTAGGTAATGAAAAACTGTTTTTT | CASRETVNAVGNEKLFF
19 | TRBJ2-3 | TRBV4-3 | TRBD2 | . | TGTGCCAGCAGCCAAGATGATACTAGCGGGGGGGCCGAGGCAGATACGCAGTATTTT | CASSQDDTSGGAEADTQYF
17 | TRBJ2-6 | TRBV18 | TRBD1 | . | TGTGCCAGCTCACCACTGGGACAGGGCTACGGGGCCAACGTCCTGACTTTC | CASSPLGQGYGANVLTF
12 | TRBJ1-6 | TRBV19 | . | . | TGTGCCATCCAAAAGGGGAATTCACCCCTCCACTTT | CAIQKGNSPLHF
14 | TRBJ1-4 | TRBV6-1 | . | . | TGTGCCAGCAGTGAGCGGGACCGCGAAGAAAAACTGTTTTTT | CASSERDREEKLFF
17 | TRBJ1-3 | TRBV7-6 | TRBD1 | few | TGTGCCAGCAGCTTACGAATGGGACAGGGTTCTGGAAACACCATATATTTT | CASSLRMGQGSGNTIYF
14 | TRBJ1-3 | TRBV5-4 | TRBD1 | . | TGTGCCAGCAGCCCCGGGACAGCTGGAAACACCATATATTTT | CASSPGTAGNTIYF
12 | TRBJ2-1 | TRBV6-1 | TRBD1 | medium-sized | TGTGCCAGCAGTGCACAGGGGGACGAGCAGTTCTTC | CASSAQGDEQFF
14 | TRBJ2-2 | TRBV19 | TRBD1 | medium-sized | TGTGCCAGTAGTCCGGGACAGGGTGTCGGGGAGCTGTTTTTT | CASSPGQGVGELFF
13 | TRBJ2-5 | TRBV5-4 | TRBD2 | . | TGTGCCAGCAGCGGGGGACTACAAGAGACCCAGTACTTC | CASSGGLQETQYF
12 | TRBJ1-2 | TRBV7-2 | . | . | TGTGCCAGCAGCCCTTATATGGAGGGCTACACCTTC | CASSPYMEGYTF
16 | TRBJ1-6 | TRBV5-6 | . | . | TGTGCCAGCAGCTTGATGGGGTTTTCCTATAATTCACCCCTCCACTTT | CASSLMGFSYNSPLHF
16 | TRBJ2-1 | TRBV7-9 | TRBD1 | few | TGTGCCAGCAGCCCCAACAGGGGGCGGCGGTACAATGAGCAGTTCTTC | CASSPNRGRRYNEQFF
16 | TRBJ2-5 | TRBV27 | TRBD2 | few | TGTGCCAGCAGTCCCCCTCTAGCGGGGGGGCCGAAGACCCAGTACTTC | CASSPPLAGGPKTQYF
15 | TRBJ1-5 | TRBV18 | . | . | TGTGCCAGCTCACCACTACGGCGGGGGTTGGAGACCCAGCATTTT | CASSPLRRGLETQHF
14 | TRBJ2-5 | TRBV18 | . | . | TGTGCCAGCTCACCCGGACGGCTGGGGGAGACCCAGTACTTC | CASSPGRLGETQYF
14 | TRBJ2-5 | TRBV18 | . | few | TGTGCCAGCTCACCCGCGGGGTCCGCTGAGACCCAGTACTTC | CASSPAGSAETQYF
15 | TRBJ1-4 | TRBV19 | TRBD1 | . | TGTGCCAGTAGTGCTGGGGGACAGGCTAATGAAAAACTGTTTTTT | CASSAGGQANEKLFF
15 | TRBJ1-5 | TRBV10-3 | TRBD1 | once | TGTGCAATCAAGGACCAGGGACAGGGGGGGCAGCCCCAGCATTTT | CAIKDQGQGGQPQHF
17 | TRBJ2-3 | TRBV27 | TRBD2 | . | TGTGCCAGCAGTTCAGGGACTAGCGGGGCGTGGAGAGATACGCAGTATTTT | CASSSGTSGAWRDTQYF
15 | TRBJ1-2 | TRBV19 | . | . | TGTGCCAGTAGTATTTATCACAGTGGGGGCTATGGCTACACCTTC | CASSIYHSGGYGYTF
11 | TRBJ2-3 | TRBV6-1 | . | . | TGTGCCAGCGTTTACCGTGATACGCAGTATTTT | CASVYRDTQYF
15 | TRBJ2-3 | TRBV11-2 | TRBD2 | . | TGTGCCAGCAGCTTTAGCGGGGGGGCCACAGATACGCAGTATTTT | CASSFSGGATDTQYF
13 | TRBJ2-7 | TRBV20-1 | . | . | TGCAGTGCTCTCAACGAGCAGGCTGGGGAGCAGTACTTC | CSALNEQAGEQYF
17 | TRBJ2-3 | TRBV13 | TRBD1 | . | TGTGCCAGCAGCTTGTTCGGGGACAGGGGACTCACAGATACGCAGTATTTT | CASSLFGDRGLTDTQYF
16 | TRBJ2-3 | TRBV18 | TRBD2 | . | TGTGCCAGCTCAGCCCTTAGCGGGGGGGCCTTAGATACGCAGTATTTT | CASSALSGGALDTQYF
15 | TRBJ1-3 | TRBV12-3/TRBV12-4 | TRBD1 | . | TGTGCCAGCAGTATGACAGGGGCCTGGGGAAACACCATATATTTT | CASSMTGAWGNTIYF
12 | TRBJ1-1 | TRBV24-1 | . | . | TGTGCCACCAGTGACGACAGCCGTGAAGCTTTCTTT | CATSDDSREAFF
16 | TRBJ2-5 | TRBV13 | TRBD2 | . | TGTGCCAGCAGCTTATATAGATTAGCGGGGGGAGAGACCCAGTACTTC | CASSLYRLAGGETQYF
16 | TRBJ1-1 | TRBV19 | . | few | TGTGCCAGTAGTATAAATCCAGGGGAGGGGAACACTGAAGCTTTCTTT | CASSINPGEGNTEAFF
16 | TRBJ2-2 | TRBV19 | TRBD1 | . | TGTGCCAGTAGACCTGGACAGGGGGCTAACACCGGGGAGCTGTTTTTT | CASRPGQGANTGELFF
16 | TRBJ2-2 | TRBV18 | TRBD1 | . | TGTGCCAGCTCAGCCAGACAGGGGGCGAACACCGGGGAGCTGTTTTTT | CASSARQGANTGELFF
16 | TRBJ1-2 | TRBV6-1 | TRBD1 | . | TGTGCCAGCAGTACAACGACAGGGCCCGACCCCTATGGCTACACCTTC | CASSTTTGPDPYGYTF
11 | TRBJ1-4 | TRBV6-1 | . | . | TGTGCCAGCAGCCATAATGAAAAACTGTTTTTT | CASSHNEKLFF
15 | TRBJ2-7 | TRBV19 | TRBD1 | few | TGTGCCAGTAAAGGGACAGGGGGGAGGTTGGGGGAGCAGTACTTC | CASKGTGGRLGEQYF
15 | TRBJ2-1 | TRBV5-1 | TRBD1 | . | TGCGCCAGCAGCTCCGGACAGGTGCCCTACAATGAGCAGTTCTTC | CASSSGQVPYNEQFF
13 | TRBJ2-7 | TRBV6-5 | TRBD1 | . | TGTGCCACATACAGGGACAGCTCCTACGAGCAGTACTTC | CATYRDSSYEQYF
14 | TRBJ1-2 | TRBV5-6 | TRBD1 | few | TGTGCCAGCAGCTTGAGCCAGGGGGGGAGGAGCTACACCTTC | CASSLSQGGRSYTF
14 | TRBJ2-5 | TRBV11-2 | TRBD1 | . | TGTGCCAGCAGCTCGGGACAGAGGGAAGAGACCCAGTACTTC | CASSSGQREETQYF
14 | TRBJ1-6 | TRBV28 | . | . | TGTGCCAGCAGTTTAAGGGTTAGCAGATCACCCCTCCACTTT | CASSLRVSRSPLHF
16 | TRBJ2-2 | TRBV29-1 | TRBD2 | medium-sized | TGCAGCGCCTCGACTAGCGGGGCGACGAACACCGGGGAGCTGTTTTTT | CSASTSGATNTGELFF
14 | TRBJ1-2 | TRBV4-3 | . | . | TGCGCCAGCAGCCAAGACACAGGGCCCTATGGCTACACCTTC | CASSQDTGPYGYTF
17 | TRBJ2-5 | TRBV24-1 | . | few | TGTGCCACCAGTGATTACGGATCTGGACAGAGTCAAGAGACCCAGTACTTC | CATSDYGSGQSQETQYF
14 | TRBJ2-3 | TRBV7-2 | . | once | TGTGCCAGCAGCTTAGGCGACCGCCCCAATACGCAGTATTTT | CASSLGDRPNTQYF
16 | TRBJ2-2 | TRBV12-3/TRBV12-4 | . | . | TGTGCCAGCACCGAAAGGGGGGGGATTAACACCGGGGAGCTGTTTTTT | CASTERGGINTGELFF
15 | TRBJ2-5 | TRBV5-4 | TRBD2 | . | TGTGCCAGCAGCCCGACTAGCGGGGGGCAAGAGACCCAGTACTTC | CASSPTSGGQETQYF
13 | TRBJ2-3 | TRBV18 | . | few | TGTGCCAGCTCACCACCCGGGGCAGATACGCAGTATTTT | CASSPPGADTQYF
15 | TRBJ2-2 | TRBV29-1 | . | few | TGCAGCGTTGCCGCAAAGTCCTTTAACACCGGGGAGCTGTTTTTT | CSVAAKSFNTGELFF
15 | TRBJ1-3 | TRBV19 | . | few | TGTGCCAGTATGGGAGGGAAGCGTACTGGAAACACCATATATTTT | CASMGGKRTGNTIYF
15 | TRBJ2-5 | TRBV11-3 | TRBD2 | . | TGTGCCATCAGTTCTAGCGGGGGGGCGCGAGAGACCCAGTACTTC | CAISSSGGARETQYF
15 | TRBJ2-5 | TRBV24-1 | . | . | TGTGCCACCAGTGACAACGGGGACAACCAAGAGACCCAGTACTTC | CATSDNGDNQETQYF